This TCR beta chain was observed in a study of cytomegalovirus exposure and HLA in healthy donors. Points on this clone: The antigen is not known.

PCR amplification relied on 60 Vbeta primers (plus 13 Jbeta primers). Method: immunoSEQ multiplex PCR; TCRdb's copy keeps in-frame clones and lacks some. The sample yields 95,000 to 150,000 clones, around 80% seen once. Trimming at V came to 6 bases and at J to 5 bases, leaving 6 bases not matched to a gene. The germline V gene encodes CDR1 MNHEY and CDR2 SVGAGI. This CDR3 spans 14 amino acids. General observations from the study: The study listed under 200 cytomegalovirus-associated TCR beta chains. There were a few CMV-associated chains whose specificity for CMV antigens was confirmed in vitro.

This chain uses TRBV6-5 with TRBJ2-7; 11 positions match TRBD2. The sequencing input was PBMCs. The TCR was taken from a woman aged 60-70 years in good health and CMV-seropositive. The CDR3 bases are TGTGCCAGCAGCGCGAGACTAGCGGGAAACGAGCAGTACTTC. Translating gives CASSARLAGNEQYF.